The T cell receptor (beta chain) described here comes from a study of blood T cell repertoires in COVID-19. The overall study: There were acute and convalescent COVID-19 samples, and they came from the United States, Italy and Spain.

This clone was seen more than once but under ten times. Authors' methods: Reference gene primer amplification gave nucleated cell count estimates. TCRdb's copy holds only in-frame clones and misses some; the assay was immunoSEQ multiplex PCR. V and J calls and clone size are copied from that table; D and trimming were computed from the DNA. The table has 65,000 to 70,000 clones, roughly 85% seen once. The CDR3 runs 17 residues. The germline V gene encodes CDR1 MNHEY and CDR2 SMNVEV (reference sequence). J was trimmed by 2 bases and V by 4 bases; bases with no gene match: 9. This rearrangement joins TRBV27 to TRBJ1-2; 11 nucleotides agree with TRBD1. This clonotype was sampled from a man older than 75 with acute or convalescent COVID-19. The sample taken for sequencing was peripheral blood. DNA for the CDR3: TGTGCCAGCAGTTCAGTGGGACAGGGGGGACGAAACTATGGCTACACCTTC. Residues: CASSSVGQGGRNYGYTF.